Listed below are T cell receptor beta chains from one sample, sequenced in a study of T cell changes during pregnancy in multiple sclerosis. Using immunoSEQ multiplex PCR, the repertoire was profiled, and TCRdb retains in-frame clones only, with some absent. The table shows 70,000 to 95,000 clones, with approximately 90% occurring only once. The sequences come from peripheral blood, collected in the second trimester of pregnancy. The receptors shown here come from a female donor in good health, enrolled as a control in a pregnancy study. The CDR3 runs from the conserved cysteine through the conserved F or W. D genes are given only for firm matches. Rows may omit the clone size; those that give it use once, few, many or a size class.

j_call d_call v_call clone_size cdr3_nt cdr3_aa
TRBJ2-7 - TRBV7-2 - TGTGCCAGCAGCTTTGGTGGGAGCTACGAGCAGTACTTC CASSFGGSYEQYF
TRBJ1-6 - TRBV11-1 - TGTGCCAGCAGCTTTTCGGACAGAATTAATTCACCCCTCCACTTT CASSFSDRINSPLHF
TRBJ2-7 - TRBV6-1 - TGTGCCAGCAGTGAAGGGGGGGACTCCTACGAGCAGTACTTC CASSEGGDSYEQYF
TRBJ1-1 - TRBV5-1 - TGCGCCAGCAGCCCCAGACAGGACGCGAACACTGAAGCTTTCTTT CASSPRQDANTEAFF
TRBJ2-1 TRBD2 TRBV10-3 - TGTGCCATCAGAGCCGGGACTAGCTCTTACAATGAGCAGTTCTTC CAIRAGTSSYNEQFF
TRBJ2-7 - TRBV6-1 - TGTGCCAGCAGTGGTCTCGGTTCCTACGAGCAGTACTTC CASSGLGSYEQYF
TRBJ2-7 TRBD1 TRBV5-1 - TGCGCCAGCAGGCTCCGGGACAGGGATAACGAGCAGTACTTC CASRLRDRDNEQYF
TRBJ2-7 - TRBV5-6 - TGTGCCAGCAGCTTGGGGGGCGGGGGCTCTTACGAGCAGTACTTC CASSLGGGGSYEQYF
TRBJ1-5 - TRBV27 - TGTGCCAGCGGTCCGACAGCAGACAATCAGCCCCAGCATTTT CASGPTADNQPQHF
TRBJ2-3 - TRBV5-6 - TGTGCCAGCAGCCCGATTAGTCCCAGGACGCAGTATTTT CASSPISPRTQYF
TRBJ1-2 TRBD1 TRBV5-5 - TGTGCCAGCAGCTTGGGGACAGGAGGAAACTATGGCTACACCTTC CASSLGTGGNYGYTF
TRBJ1-2 - TRBV7-9 - TGTGCCAGCAGCTCCCTACGGCACGACAGGACCTTC CASSSLRHDRTF
TRBJ2-5 - TRBV2 - TGTGCCAGCAGCATGATTCAGACAGGCGCTCAAGAGACCCAGTACTTC CASSMIQTGAQETQYF
TRBJ2-2 TRBD2 TRBV4-2 - TGTGCCAGCACCCGGGGGGGAGGCGACACCGGGGAGCTGTTTTTT CASTRGGGDTGELFF
TRBJ1-1 - TRBV7-3 - TGTGCCAGCAGCTTGAGTCCAGGGTTTGGTGAAGCTTTCTTT CASSLSPGFGEAFF
TRBJ2-7 - TRBV10-3 - TGTGCCATCGCAGGGGGGTACTACGAGCAGTACTTC CAIAGGYYEQYF
TRBJ1-1 - TRBV6-5 - TGTGCCACTAAGCGGGGCGCTGAAGCTTTCTTT CATKRGAEAFF
TRBJ2-3 TRBD2 TRBV7-3 - TGTGCCAGCAGCATCAATCCGGGACTACTTTTCACAGATACGCAGTATTTT CASSINPGLLFTDTQYF
TRBJ1-6 - TRBV27 few TGTGCCAGCAGTTTATTAACCGCAGGGGTCAATTCACCCCTCCACTTT CASSLLTAGVNSPLHF
TRBJ1-2 - TRBV6-6 - TGTGCCAGCAGCCCGTCGTGGGGGCATGGCTACACCTTC CASSPSWGHGYTF
TRBJ1-2 TRBD1 TRBV27 - TGTGCCAGCAGTAGATCAGGACAGGGAGTTTACTATGGCTACACCTTC CASSRSGQGVYYGYTF
TRBJ1-4 - TRBV6-5 - TGTGCCAGCAGTTACGGCTTACAGGGTTATTTGGAAAAACTGTTTTTT CASSYGLQGYLEKLFF
TRBJ2-1 - TRBV18 - TGTGCCAGCTCACCACAGGGATCGGGGAATGAGCAGTTCTTC CASSPQGSGNEQFF
TRBJ2-1 TRBD2 TRBV6-5 once TGTGCCAGCAGTTACTTCAGCGGGGGGGCTGGTGAGCAGTTCTTC CASSYFSGGAGEQFF
TRBJ2-7 - TRBV14 - TGTGCCAGCAGCCCCCAAACAGGTTACGAGCAGTACTTC CASSPQTGYEQYF
TRBJ2-3 - TRBV4-3 - TGCGCCAGCAGCCAAGATCATCGGGACTTTAACACAGATACGCAGTATTTT CASSQDHRDFNTDTQYF
TRBJ2-5 TRBD2 TRBV27 - TGTGCCAGCAGTTTAGCGGGGGTCCAAGAGACCCAGTACTTC CASSLAGVQETQYF
TRBJ1-1 - TRBV5-6 - TGTGCCAGCAGCTTGGAACAGAACACTGAAGCTTTCTTT CASSLEQNTEAFF
TRBJ2-2 - TRBV27 few TGTGCCAGCAGTCCGGGGAAGAGTCGTTCAGGGGAGCTGTTTTTT CASSPGKSRSGELFF
TRBJ2-3 - TRBV6-6 - TGTGCCAGCTCGGAGGGGGGGCCCATTACAGATACGCAGTATTTT CASSEGGPITDTQYF
TRBJ1-1 - TRBV10-2 - TGCGCCAGCAGCGGGGCCGGGGGGGACACTGAAGCTTTCTTT CASSGAGGDTEAFF
TRBJ2-3 TRBD2 TRBV5-6 few TGTGCCAGCAGCTTGCCTGGACTAGTTACAGATACGCAGTATTTT CASSLPGLVTDTQYF
TRBJ2-1 - TRBV7-3 once TGTGCCAGCAGCTTGACAGCAGCTGTATCCTACAATGAGCAGTTCTTC CASSLTAAVSYNEQFF
TRBJ2-1 - TRBV4-3 few TGCGCCAGCAGTGCGGACAGTTCCCCCTACAATGAGCAGTTCTTC CASSADSSPYNEQFF
TRBJ2-1 TRBD2 TRBV30 - TGTGCCTGGAGAGTTCGGGGGGGACGAGAAGAGCAGTTCTTC CAWRVRGGREEQFF
TRBJ1-3 TRBD1 TRBV29-1 - TGCAGCGTGGGGACAGAAGAATCTGGAAACACCATATATTTT CSVGTEESGNTIYF
TRBJ1-6 - TRBV11-2 - TGTGCCAGCAGCTCGGATCGGGGTTCACCCCTCCACTTT CASSSDRGSPLHF
TRBJ1-2 - TRBV19 - TGTGCCGGACAGTCCTACTATGGCTACACCTTC CAGQSYYGYTF
TRBJ2-3 - TRBV7-2 - TGTGCCAGCAGCTTAGTGGGGTGGGGGGGCCTGACAGATACGCAGTATTTT CASSLVGWGGLTDTQYF
TRBJ1-2 - TRBV12-5 - TGTGCTAGTGGTCAGTCCGGGACATCTTATGGCTACACCTTC CASGQSGTSYGYTF